These 5 T cell receptor beta chains came from one sample sequenced in a study of cytomegalovirus exposure and HLA in healthy donors. Data came from immunoSEQ multiplex PCR; TCRdb stores just in-frame clones and leaves some out. Found here are around 180,000 clones, more than 80% of them singletons; the top ten hold more than 6.5%. Sequenced: PBMCs. All receptors derive from a man aged 18 to 30 in good health and CMV-seropositive.

The rearrangement joins TRBV5-1 to TRBJ2-7, with a possible D match to TRBD2 (7 bases). Germline V gene data show CDR1 as SGHRS and CDR2 as YFSETQ. The V end lost 4 bases, the J end lost 3 bases, and 20 bases lay between the germline ends. This CDR3 region has 16 residues. The CDR3 here is CASSPQLRGGLYEQYF. The CDR3 nucleotides are TGCGCCAGCAGCCCCCAGTTGAGGGGGGGACTCTACGAGCAGTACTTC.

This chain links TRBV6-1 with TRBJ2-3; 15 nucleotides line up with TRBD2. The CDR3 consists of 19 residues. The germline CDR1 and CDR2 sequences are MNHNS and SASEGT. V was pared by 4 bases and J by 2 bases, with 10 bases of the junction left unmatched. The CDR3 DNA is TGTGCCAGCAGTGCCCAAAGCGGGACTAGCGGGAGGCACACAGATACGCAGTATTTT. Its translation: CASSAQSGTSGRHTDTQYF.

The gene calls are TRBV6-1 and TRBJ1-2, with 10 bases aligning to TRBD1. Trimming at V came to 4 bases and at J to 4 bases, leaving 0 bases not matched to a gene. The CDR3 has 13 amino acids. Per the germline V gene, CDR1 is MNHNS and CDR2 is SASEGT. In nucleotides, the CDR3 is TGTGCCAGCAGTGGGGACAGGGGCTATGGCTACACCTTC. Protein: CASSGDRGYGYTF.

The chain couples TRBV5-8 to TRBJ2-3; TRBD1 matches at 7 bases. V lost 1 base and J lost 2; bases outside the gene matches: 4. CDR1 and CDR2 (germline): SGHTS, YDEGEE. The CDR3 extends over 15 amino acids. For the CDR3, the DNA is TGTGCCAGCAGCTTGTTGGGACAGACCACAGATACGCAGTATTTT. Its translation is CASSLLGQTTDTQYF.

In this sample, this clone turned up once. The chain carries TRBV5-1 and TRBJ1-5; a weak D match, TRBD1 (5 bases). The CDR3 is 15 residues long. Trimming removed 5 bases at V and 4 bases at J, with 16 bases between. CDR1 is SGHRS, CDR2 YFSETQ, per germline. The CDR3 sequence: CASSHRWGVNQPQHF. The CDR3 nucleotides are TGCGCCAGCAGTCATCGGTGGGGGGTGAATCAGCCCCAGCATTTT.